This passage covers 12 T cell receptor beta chains from one sample sequenced in a study of T cells in Graves' hyperthyroidism and ophthalmopathy. There were TCR beta CDR3 regions amplified from RNA transcripts. The TCR CDR3 first-round RT-PCR relied on the HTBI primer set. TCRdb re-analysed the multiplex PCR reads in MiXCR, keeping a single row per CDR3 protein. Here the sample spans some 700,000 distinct CDR3 sequences, roughly 17% being singletons. The sample taken for sequencing was blood. The receptors here all came from a man aged 50-59 years with Graves' hyperthyroidism.

There are many counts of this clonotype. The chain links TRBV28 to TRBJ2-3; no firm D call. Germline CDR1 is MDHEN and CDR2 is SYDVKM. V lost 7 bases and J lost 0, with 11 bases in between. The CDR3 covers 14 residues. The CDR3 is CASKDETSTDTQYF. CDR3 nucleotide sequence: TGTGCCAGCAAGGACGAAACTAGCACAGATACGCAGTATTTT.

The table lists this clonotype with many counts. The chain has TRBV7-2 and TRBJ2-7; 9 positions match TRBD1. The ends lost 4 bases at V and 5 bases at J; junction bases unmatched: 6. Germline V gene lookup returns CDR1 SGHTA and CDR2 FQGNSA. This CDR3 comprises 14 residues. In DNA form, the CDR3 reads TGTGCCAGCAGCTCTCGGGACAGGGCCAACGAGCAGTACTTC. Protein sequence: CASSSRDRANEQYF.

This clonotype was seen many times. The J gene is TRBJ1-1, the V gene TRBV27, with no clear D. The CDR3 loop spans 14 amino acids. Per the germline V gene, CDR1 is MNHEY and CDR2 is SMNVEV (reference sequence). V shed 6 bases and J shed 1 base, with 12 bases lying between them. CDR3 loop: CASRTLRENTEAFF. Written as DNA, the CDR3 is TGTGCCAGCAGGACATTGAGGGAGAACACTGAAGCTTTCTTT.

This clonotype has at least ten counts. V is TRBV7-2 and J is TRBJ2-3; possible D gene TRBD2, 6 bases. The CDR3 totals 15 residues. The germline V gene has CDR1 SGHTA and CDR2 FQGNSA. Trimming took 5 bases from V and 0 from J, leaving 12 bases between them. CDR3 nucleotide sequence: TGTGCCAGCAGCCTCCTAGCGATTAGCACAGATACGCAGTATTTT. It yields the protein CASSLLAISTDTQYF.

This clonotype was picked up many times. The CDR3 DNA reads TGTGCCAGCCGATTTCGAGGGGCAGGGGGCATTACAGATACGCAGTATTTT. This codes for CASRFRGAGGITDTQYF. The chain combines TRBV25-1 with TRBJ2-3; 8 bases fit TRBD1. This CDR3 contains 17 residues. The J segment lost 3 bases and the V segment lost 8 bases, leaving 16 bases of the junction unmatched. In germline, CDR1 is MGHDK, CDR2 SYGVNS.

As concerns this clonotype: One end of the junction does not line up with germline, which may come from a read error. The rearrangement joins TRBV6-2 or TRBV6-3 to TRBJ2-2; tentatively, D is TRBD2 (6 bases). The CDR3 loop spans 14 amino acids. CDR1 and CDR2 (germline): MNHEY, SVGEGT. The CDR3 nucleotides are TGTGCCAGCACAGCCCGCGAAATGGCCGGGGGGCTGTTTTTT. As protein: CASTAREMAGGLFF.

The chain joins TRBV4-1 to TRBJ1-2; D may be TRBD1 (6 bases). The germline V gene encodes CDR1 MGHRA and CDR2 YSYEKL. This CDR3 comprises 14 residues. Trimming pared 4 bases from V and 3 bases from J, leaving 12 bases between. The CDR3 DNA is TGCGCCAGCAGCCCTAGGGAGGGGGACTATGGCTACACCTTC. Translating it yields CASSPREGDYGYTF.

The chain carries TRBV11-2 and TRBJ2-7; 12 bases are a match to TRBD2. There are 15 residues in the CDR3. Trimming at V came to 7 bases and at J to 2 bases, leaving 6 bases not matched to a gene. Germline values: CDR1 SGHAT, CDR2 FQNNGV. The CDR3 sequence: CASTTLAGGAYEQYF. CDR3 DNA: TGTGCCAGCACCACCCTAGCGGGAGGGGCCTACGAGCAGTACTTC. Supplemented by reference TRBV11-2 and TRBJ2-7, the full variable domain reads EAGVAQSPRYKIIEKRQSVAFWCNPISGHATLYWYQQILGQGPKLLIQFQNNGVVDDSQLPKDRFSAERLKGVDSTLKIQPAKLEDSAVYLCASTTLAGGAYEQYFGPGTRLTVT.

This clonotype was seen only a few times. This chain links TRBV7-9 with TRBJ1-4; 10 bases are shared with TRBD1. With 4 bases clipped from V and 13 bases from J, the junction kept 9 bases outside the gene matches. The length of the CDR3 is 14 residues. Per the germline V gene, CDR1 is SEHNR and CDR2 is FQNEAQ (reference sequence). The CDR3 coding sequence is TGTGCCAGCAGCTCCGGGACAGGGGCCGAGGGACTGTTTTTT. It translates to CASSSGTGAEGLFF.

For this clonotype: One end of the junction fails to match germline, which may point to a read error. The rearrangement uses TRBV2 and TRBJ2-7, with D tentatively TRBD1 or TRBD2 (5 bases each). From germline, CDR1 is SNHLY and CDR2 FYNNEI. This CDR3 contains 14 residues. The DNA for the CDR3 is TGTGCCAGCAGCCGGGACCTCGAACACTACGAGCAGCACTTC. Encoded protein: CASSRDLEHYEQHF.

This clonotype has only a few counts. Just one base apart from a much larger clone, this may be a read error. V and J are TRBV6-1 and TRBJ2-1; D perhaps matches TRBD2 (5 bases). Per the germline V gene, CDR1 is MNHNS and CDR2 is SASEGT. The germline V and J ends were trimmed by 5 bases and 7 bases, with 6 bases remaining between them. CDR3 size: 11 residues. The CDR3 DNA is TGTGCCAGCAGTCGGAGGAATGAGCAGTTCTTC. Translated: CASSRRNEQFF.

Of note for this clonotype: A single base separates this from a much larger clone, so it may be a read error. The genes are TRBV28 and TRBJ2-1; 7 bases align to TRBD2. The CDR3 totals 16 residues. From germline, CDR1 is MDHEN and CDR2 SYDVKM. The CDR3 DNA reads as TGTGCCGGCAGTGGCATTGGCGGGAGCTCCTACAATGAGCAGTTCTTC. Protein: CAGSGIGGSSYNEQFF.